The present TCR beta chain was sequenced within a study of T cells in Graves' hyperthyroidism and ophthalmopathy. This clonotype was detected many times. Its antigen is unidentified. In germline, CDR1 is SGHAT, CDR2 FQNNGV. Losses at the gene ends were 0 bases for V and 5 bases for J; bases not matched to a gene: 14. The CDR3 is made up of 19 amino acids. Study conclusions and caveats: It was a median roughly six months before onset that the model predicted ophthalmopathy. Blood also carried most thyroid clonotypes expanded above 0.001.

From RNA transcripts, TCR beta CDR3 regions were amplified. The HTBI primer set served for first-round RT-PCR of the TCR CDR3. MiXCR was run by TCRdb on the multiplex PCR reads, yielding one entry per CDR3 protein. The data contain 250,000 to 300,000 distinct CDR3 sequences, around 19% of them singletons. For ophthalmopathy patients, the Clinical Activity Score was at least 3 and the NOSPECS grade at least 4; duration was under 3 months. Patients were excluded for uncontrolled infection, other autoimmune disease, pregnancy or lactation. This sequence was found in a man in his fifties or sixties with Graves' ophthalmopathy. The rearrangement joins TRBV11-2 to TRBJ2-5, with 11 bases that match TRBD2. The sequencing input was blood. The CDR3 sequence: CASSLDRGLAGPGRETQYF. DNA for the CDR3: TGTGCCAGCAGCTTAGATCGCGGACTAGCGGGCCCTGGGAGGGAGACCCAGTACTTC. The full variable domain, in which reference TRBV11-2 and TRBJ2-5 provide the parts outside the CDR3, is EAGVAQSPRYKIIEKRQSVAFWCNPISGHATLYWYQQILGQGPKLLIQFQNNGVVDDSQLPKDRFSAERLKGVDSTLKIQPAKLEDSAVYLCASSLDRGLAGPGRETQYFGPGTRLLVL.